Listed here are 6 T cell receptor beta chains from one sample, sequenced in a study of monozygotic twins with inflammatory bowel disease. Reanalyzing the 5' RACE reads, TCRdb keeps one entry per CDR3 protein, without DNA. This listing includes 300,000 to 400,000 distinct CDR3 sequences. Sequencing was performed on blood. The receptors come from a human donor with ulcerative colitis or Crohn's disease, or a healthy co-twin of an affected twin (not recorded which).

This chain uses TRBV7-8 with TRBJ2-7. CDR1 SGHVS and CDR2 FQNEAQ come from the germline V gene. The CDR3 covers 11 residues. CDR3 residues: CASSLKGEQYF.

The rearrangement uses TRBV4-1 and TRBJ2-1; TCRdb indicates TRBD1, and absent DNA this call remains unverified. The CDR3 length is 16 residues. The V gene's germline CDR1 is MGHRA and CDR2 YSYEKL. This chain's CDR3 is CASSHSRETSYNEQFF.

The V call is TRBV18, the J call TRBJ2-1; TCRdb selects TRBD2, and the lack of DNA leaves this call unchecked. CDR1 KGHSH and CDR2 LQKENI come from the germline V gene. This CDR3 contains 15 residues. CDR3 residues: CASSPGTSGRNEQFF.

V gene TRBV29-1 combines with J gene TRBJ2-5; the D gene TCRdb calls, TRBD2, cannot be checked with no DNA. This CDR3 is 15 amino acids long. Germline V gives CDR1 SQVTM, CDR2 ANQGSEA. CDR3 amino acids: CSVVILGDHEGTQYF.

The chain has TRBV9 and TRBJ1-5. This CDR3 spans 13 amino acids. Germline assignment: CDR1 SGDLS and CDR2 YYNGEE. The CDR3 here is CASSALSDQPQHF.

CDR3 region: CASSPRRGARNEQYF. The rearrangement links TRBV7-2 to TRBJ2-7; the D call of TRBD1 rests on TCRdb alone, since no DNA is present to check it. CDR1 SGHTA and CDR2 FQGNSA come from the germline V gene. The CDR3 extends over 15 amino acids.